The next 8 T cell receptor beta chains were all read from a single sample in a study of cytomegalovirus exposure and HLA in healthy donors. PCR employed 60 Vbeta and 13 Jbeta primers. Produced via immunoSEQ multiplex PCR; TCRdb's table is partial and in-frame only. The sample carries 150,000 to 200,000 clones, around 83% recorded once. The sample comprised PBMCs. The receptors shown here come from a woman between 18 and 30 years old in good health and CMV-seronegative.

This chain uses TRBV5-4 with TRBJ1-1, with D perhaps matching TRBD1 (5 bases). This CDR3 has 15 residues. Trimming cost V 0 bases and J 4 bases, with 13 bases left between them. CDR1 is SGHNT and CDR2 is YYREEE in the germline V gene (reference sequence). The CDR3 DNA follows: TGTGCCAGCAGCTTGGAGGACGGAGGGACCACTGAAGCTTTCTTT. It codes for CASSLEDGGTTEAFF.

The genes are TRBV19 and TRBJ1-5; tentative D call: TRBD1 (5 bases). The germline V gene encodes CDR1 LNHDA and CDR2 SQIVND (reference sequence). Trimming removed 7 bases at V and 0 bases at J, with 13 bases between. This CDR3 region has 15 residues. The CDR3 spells CASIPTGNSNQPQHF. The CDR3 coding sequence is TGTGCCAGTATCCCAACAGGAAATAGCAATCAGCCCCAGCATTTT.

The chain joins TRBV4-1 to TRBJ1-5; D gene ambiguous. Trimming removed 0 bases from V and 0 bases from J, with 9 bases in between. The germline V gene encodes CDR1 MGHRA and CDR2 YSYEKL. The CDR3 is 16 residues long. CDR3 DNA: TGCGCCAGCAGCCAAGATGTGGGAGGTAGCAATCAGCCCCAGCATTTT. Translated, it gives CASSQDVGGSNQPQHF.

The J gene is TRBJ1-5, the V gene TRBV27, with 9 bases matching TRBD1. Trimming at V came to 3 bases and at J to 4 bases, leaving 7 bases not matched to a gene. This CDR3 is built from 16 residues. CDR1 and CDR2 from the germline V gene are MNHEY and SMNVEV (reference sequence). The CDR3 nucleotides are TGTGCCAGCAGTTTCTGGACAGGGGTCCTGAATCAGCCCCAGCATTTT. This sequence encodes CASSFWTGVLNQPQHF.

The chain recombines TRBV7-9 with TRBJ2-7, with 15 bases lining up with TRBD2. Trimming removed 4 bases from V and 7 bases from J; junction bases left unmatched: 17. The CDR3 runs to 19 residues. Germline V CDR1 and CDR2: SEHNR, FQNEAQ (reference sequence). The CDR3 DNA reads TGTGCCAGCAGCTCGCTGGGGGGGACTAGCGGGAGGCCTCCCGGGGAGCAGTACTTC. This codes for CASSSLGGTSGRPPGEQYF. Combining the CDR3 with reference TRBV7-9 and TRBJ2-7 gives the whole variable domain DTGVSQNPRHKITKRGQNVTFRCDPISEHNRLYWYRQTLGQGPEFLTYFQNEAQLEKSRLLSDRFSAERPKGSFSTLEIQRTEQGDSAMYLCASSSLGGTSGRPPGEQYFGPGTRLTVT.

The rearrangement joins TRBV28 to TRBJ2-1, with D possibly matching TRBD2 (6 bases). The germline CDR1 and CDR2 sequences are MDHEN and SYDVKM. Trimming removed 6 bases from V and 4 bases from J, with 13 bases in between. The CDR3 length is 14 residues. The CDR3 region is CASRVSGRYNEQFF. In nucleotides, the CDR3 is TGTGCCAGCAGGGTTAGCGGTCGATACAATGAGCAGTTCTTC. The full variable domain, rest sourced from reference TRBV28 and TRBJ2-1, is DVKVTQSSRYLVKRTGEKVFLECVQDMDHENMFWYRQDPGLGLRLIYFSYDVKMKEKGDIPEGYSVSREKKERFSLILESASTNQTSMYLCASRVSGRYNEQFFGPGTRLTVL.

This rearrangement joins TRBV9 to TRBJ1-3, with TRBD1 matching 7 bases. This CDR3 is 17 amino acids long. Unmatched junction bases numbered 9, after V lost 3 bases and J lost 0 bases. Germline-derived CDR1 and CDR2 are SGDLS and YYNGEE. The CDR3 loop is CASSARTGAFSGNTIYF. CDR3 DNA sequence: TGTGCCAGCAGCGCCCGAACAGGGGCCTTCTCTGGAAACACCATATATTTT.

CDR3: CAWRGGYGYTF. For the CDR3, the DNA is TGTGCCTGGAGAGGAGGTTATGGCTACACCTTC. This sequence joins TRBV30 and TRBJ1-2, with D hard to call. Trimming took 3 bases from V and 5 from J, leaving 7 bases between them. Germline V gene data show CDR1 as GTSNPN and CDR2 as SVGIG (reference sequence). CDR3 length equals 11 residues.